This TCR beta chain was identified during a study of blood T cell repertoires in COVID-19 (dated by TCRdb to between 2020 and 2021). For the wider study: Samples from collaborators originated in the United States, Italy and Spain and spanned both the acute and convalescent phases of COVID-19. The prospective study material was composed of cDNA or gDNA derived from T cells, B-cell-depleted T cells, or PBMCs. Deeply sampled blood TCRbeta repertoires from subjects exposed to, actively infected with, or recovered from COVID-19 were included in the dataset. The repertoires were released in a freely available public database intended as a resource for research on the immune response to SARS-CoV-2. Samples were obtained from the ongoing ImmuneRACE study (first 160 participants) and from 1,200 or so subjects provided by 6 global collaborators. Sample metadata almost always included a de-identified subject ID, COVID-19 status, age in years and sex. Where available, HLA class I and class II types were taken from metadata supplied by the sample provider and were not determined by assay-based typing. Findings and caveats that apply to the study as a whole: The amount of clinical and demographic metadata varied by source and participant and was provided uncurated.

TCRbeta CDR3 regions were amplified from genomic DNA by means of the immunoSEQ Assay, a bias-controlled multiplex PCR. The paper's processing steps were these. The number of nucleated cells in each sample was estimated by amplification of reference gene primers within the assay. Sequence reads were collapsed and filtered to measure the absolute abundance of every unique TCRbeta CDR3 rearrangement. For each sample, productive Simpson clonality was calculated as the square root of Simpson's diversity index over productive rearrangements. The table comes from immuneACCESS by way of TCRdb, which keeps in-frame sequences with V and J called. Part of the clones is missing from these tables; in studies checked, under half for an unresolved V gene and the rest for unknown reasons. The V and J calls and clone size were taken over from that table, and D and trimming were inferred from the DNA. The sample data list around 300,000 clones, and 85% to 90% of these were observed just once. The ten largest clones represent 10% to 15% of the sample.

Whole blood was collected in K2EDTA tubes by collaborating institutions according to the institutions' own protocols. For TCRbeta analysis, collaborators shipped samples as frozen whole blood, isolated PBMCs, or DNA extracted from either of those sample types. The sample holds a few counts of this clone. Its antigen specificity is not known. No quality values exist for individual bases; no much larger clone is one base distant. The germline V and J ends show losses of 4 bases and 6 bases respectively, and no gene match explains 12 bases of the junction. The CDR3 contains 16 residues, cysteine and phenylalanine counted. The retained sequence is limited to the CDR3, 48 bases, with the frame set at the first base. The germline V gene (reference sequence) yields LGHDT for CDR1 and YNNKEL for CDR2.

This TCR was sampled from a human donor in a cohort sampled during active COVID-19. Rearrangement joined TRBV3-1 (or the pseudogene TRBV3-2) to TRBJ2-1, with 7 bases in between that match TRBD2. The sequenced sample was peripheral blood. The sequenced DNA is TGTGCCAGCAGCCCTTCGTCTGGGAGGGCCGCCAATGAGCAGTTCTTC. Its coded protein is CASSPSSGRAANEQFF.